Each of the 15 T cell receptor beta chains below was sequenced from the same sample in a study of T cells in localized non-small cell lung cancer. The repertoire was sequenced with immunoSEQ multiplex PCR; TCRdb's copy has only in-frame clones and lacks some. In the table there are around 2,400 clones, around 21% of which are singletons. This specimen consisted of lung tumor tissue, obtained before any cancer treatment. The receptors here all came from a man aged 40-75 years with stage I lung adenocarcinoma.

The chain has TRBV5-1 and TRBJ1-1, with D maybe TRBD1 (5 bases). The germline V gene encodes CDR1 SGHRS and CDR2 YFSETQ. Between the trimmed V and J ends, which lost 0 bases and 0 bases, there was a span of 6 bases. CDR3 length: 14 amino acids. Written as DNA, the CDR3 is TGCGCCAGCAGCTTGGGACAGATGAACACTGAAGCTTTCTTT. Encoded protein: CASSLGQMNTEAFF.

This chain joins TRBV25-1 and TRBJ2-1; D possibly corresponds to TRBD1 (5 bases). In germline, CDR1 is MGHDK, CDR2 SYGVNS. The CDR3 is 14 amino acids. The V gene lost 2 bases and the J gene lost 5 bases, with 10 bases spanning the gap. The CDR3 region is CASSEPREHNEQFF. The CDR3 DNA is TGTGCCAGCAGTGAACCCAGGGAACACAATGAGCAGTTCTTC. The whole variable domain, remainder taken from reference TRBV25-1 and TRBJ2-1, is EADIYQTPRYLVIGTGKKITLECSQTMGHDKMYWYQQDPGMELHLIHYSYGVNSTEKGDLSSESTVSRIRTEHFPLTLESARPSHTSQYLCASSEPREHNEQFFGPGTRLTVL.

This chain links TRBV28 with TRBJ1-4; a weak D match, TRBD1 (5 bases). The length of the CDR3 is 14 residues. Trimming removed 6 bases from V and 7 bases from J, with 15 bases in between. Germline V gene sequence: CDR1 MDHEN, CDR2 SYDVKM. Written as DNA, the CDR3 is TGTGCCAGCAGGCCCCTCGACAGACCTGAAAAACTGTTTTTT. It is translated as CASRPLDRPEKLFF.

The chain is built from TRBV2 and TRBJ2-5, with 11 nucleotides matching TRBD2. The length of the CDR3 is 18 residues. Germline assignment: CDR1 SNHLY and CDR2 FYNNEI. Unmatched junction bases numbered 12, after V lost 1 base and J lost 5 bases. The CDR3: CASSEGLWGLAVGETQYF. CDR3 sequence (DNA): TGTGCCAGCAGTGAAGGGTTATGGGGACTAGCGGTAGGGGAGACCCAGTACTTC.

This clone was found a few times. This sequence joins TRBV11-3 and TRBJ1-1; 7 bases are a match to TRBD1. The germline gives CDR1 SGHNT, CDR2 YENEEA. V lost 0 bases to trimming and J lost 3 bases; unmatched junction nucleotides: 1. The CDR3 extends over 14 amino acids. The CDR3 spells CASSLETGDTEAFF. As DNA, the CDR3 is TGTGCCAGCAGCTTAGAAACAGGGGACACTGAAGCTTTCTTT.

The CDR3 bases are TGTGCCAGTAGTATCGGGACTAGTTGGGGCTACGAGCAGTACTTC. This sequence encodes CASSIGTSWGYEQYF. V usage is TRBV19 and J usage is TRBJ2-7, with TRBD2 matching 8 bases. V trimming: 3 bases; J trimming: 3 bases; junction bases outside the gene matches: 7. Germline V CDR1 and CDR2: LNHDA, SQIVND (reference sequence). The CDR3 has 15 amino acids.

By share, this clone ranks as medium-sized. This sequence joins TRBV9 and TRBJ2-7; TRBD2 aligns across 9 bases. The CDR3 length is 15 residues. V gave up 2 bases and J gave up 6 bases; unmatched junction bases: 9. Germline V gene lookup returns CDR1 SGDLS and CDR2 YYNGEE. The CDR3 bases are TGTGCCAGCAGCGTTGATAGGCTAGCGGGAACCGAGCAGTACTTC. Residues: CASSVDRLAGTEQYF. Full variable domain (remainder filled in from reference TRBV9 and TRBJ2-7): DSGVTQTPKHLITATGQRVTLRCSPRSGDLSVYWYQQSLDQGLQFLIQYYNGEERAKGNILERFSAQQFPDLHSELNLSSLELGDSALYFCASSVDRLAGTEQYFGPGTRLTVT.

This clone was seen a few times. The gene calls are TRBV11-3 and TRBJ2-6; the match to TRBD1 covers 8 bases. After removal of 5 bases from V and 2 bases from J, the junction contained 2 bases not matched to a gene. Germline lookup yields CDR1 SGHNT and CDR2 YENEEA. The CDR3 loop spans 15 amino acids. Here the CDR3 reads CASSPGGAGANVLTF. The CDR3 DNA follows: TGTGCCAGCAGCCCAGGGGGCGCTGGGGCCAACGTCCTGACTTTC.

The J gene is TRBJ1-1, the V gene TRBV15; maybe TRBD1 (6 bases). This CDR3 comprises 14 residues. Germline CDR1 and CDR2: LNHNV and YYDKDF (reference sequence). V gave up 2 bases and J gave up 2 bases, with 9 bases separating them. The DNA of the CDR3 is TGTGCCACCAGCAGAAAGGGGGGAAACACTGAAGCTTTCTTT. It yields the protein CATSRKGGNTEAFF.

This clone rates as medium-sized. The chain combines TRBV7-1 with TRBJ2-2; D unclear. TRBV7-1 is placed among ORFs of uncertain function. V lost 1 base and J lost 8, with 8 bases in between. CDR3 length equals 13 residues. CDR3 in amino acids: CASSSGSAGELFF. DNA of the CDR3: TGTGCCAGCAGCTCAGGGTCCGCGGGGGAGCTGTTTTTT.

The CDR3 is CATSRDRESYEQYF. The CDR3 DNA follows: TGTGCCACCAGCAGAGATCGGGAATCCTACGAGCAGTACTTC. V usage is TRBV15 and J usage is TRBJ2-7; tentatively, D is TRBD2 (5 bases). Germline CDR1 LNHNV, CDR2 YYDKDF (reference sequence). V lost 0 bases to trimming and J lost 1 base, with 7 bases between them. CDR3 length: 14 residues. Together with reference TRBV15 and TRBJ2-7, the CDR3 gives the full variable domain: DAMVIQNPRYQVTQFGKPVTLSCSQTLNHNVMYWYQQKSSQAPKLLFHYYDKDFNNEADTPDNFQSRRPNTSFCFLDIRSPGLGDTAMYLCATSRDRESYEQYFGPGTRLTVT.

By frequency in the sample, this clone is medium-sized (0.01 to 0.1%). J is TRBJ1-2 and V is TRBV6-8; D is unclear. From germline, CDR1 is MNHGY and CDR2 SAAAGT. CDR3 size: 14 residues. With 2 bases removed from V and 2 bases from J, the gap between germline ends came to 9 bases. The CDR3 reads CASSYIQGNYGYTF. The CDR3, as DNA: TGTGCCAGCAGTTACATTCAAGGGAACTATGGCTACACCTTC.

The J gene is TRBJ2-2, the V gene TRBV18; D remains ambiguous. V lost 8 bases to trimming and J lost 1 base, with 8 bases between them. This CDR3 region has 13 residues. The germline gives CDR1 KGHSH, CDR2 LQKENI. CDR3 in amino acids: CASGAVNTGELFF. The DNA for the CDR3 is TGTGCCAGCGGTGCTGTGAACACCGGGGAGCTGTTTTTT.

The gene calls are TRBV29-1 and TRBJ2-5; either TRBD1 or TRBD2 may fit D (5 bases each). Trimming left V 5 bases short and J 4 bases short, with 11 bases between. The CDR3 runs 12 residues. Germline CDR1 reads SQVTM; CDR2 reads ANQGSEA. CDR3 in DNA: TGCAGCGTTTCACATGGGACAGAGACCCAGTACTTC. Translating gives CSVSHGTETQYF.

The chain couples TRBV7-5 to TRBJ2-1; TRBD2, the D gene given by the table, was not confirmed from the DNA. TRBV7-5 is described as a pseudogene. The CDR3 is 15 amino acids. The CDR3 DNA reads as TGTGCCAGCAGCCGAGGACTAGCGGATTACAATGAGCAGTTCTTC. It encodes CASSRGLADYNEQFF.